This entry is about one TCR beta chain. Its specificity is unknown. RNA extraction and reverse transcription yielded cDNA as sequencing template. The assay was immunoSEQ multiplex PCR, and TCRdb's table has in-frame clones only and misses some. The sample carries about 120,000 clones, 55% to 70% recorded once. The data were obtained in a study of CD8+ T cells in alopecia areata. Trimming removed 5 bases from V and 3 bases from J; junction bases left unmatched: 8. Germline V gene lookup returns CDR1 SGHVS and CDR2 FQNEAQ. CDR3 length: 15 residues. It was from PBMCs that CD4+ and CD8+ T cells were sorted. Study-level results: Sharing of TCR sequences between patients (possibly for HLA-related reasons) was less clear than in mice. Scalp sample sequencing also detects resident alphabeta T cells of normal skin. Alopecia totalis/universalis scalp especially showed more expanded CD8+ clones than normal scalp.

The receptor comes from a human donor in good health. The sequencing sample was made of CD4+ T cells sorted from blood. The chain has TRBV7-8 and TRBJ2-7; 9 nucleotides agree with TRBD2. The CDR3 bases are TGTGCCAGCAGCCGGAGCGGGGGGCGAAGCTACGAGCAGTACTTC. Translating gives CASSRSGGRSYEQYF.